Below are 6 T cell receptor beta chains sequenced from a single sample in a study of shared clonotypes between healthy human individuals. This table comes from immunoSEQ multiplex PCR, and its TCRdb copy is limited to in-frame clones, with some not included. The sample includes more than 450,000 clones, 70% to 80% of them seen just once. Material for sequencing was PBMCs. Source of these receptors: a woman aged 40 to 49 in good health. Some clones in this sample may be carry-over from other donors' samples.

This clone came up a few times. The chain is built from TRBV29-1 and TRBJ2-7; TRBD1 agrees at 8 bases. The V gene end was trimmed by 3 bases and the J gene end by 2 bases; junction bases not matched to a gene: 6. This CDR3 has 14 residues. Germline loops: CDR1 SQVTM, CDR2 ANQGSEA. The CDR3 sequence is CSVEGRGQTYEQYF. The CDR3 DNA is TGCAGCGTTGAGGGCAGGGGGCAGACCTACGAGCAGTACTTC.

This chain joins TRBV30 and TRBJ2-5, with D possibly being TRBD1 (5 bases). Judging by the DNA end, TRBJ2-7 fits better; the J call may be wrong. The CDR3 loop spans 13 amino acids. CDR1 GTSNPN and CDR2 SVGIG come from the germline V gene (reference sequence). This chain's CDR3 is CAWSSHPTDEQYF. The CDR3 DNA follows: TGTGCCTGGAGTTCTCACCCGACAGACGAGCAGTACTTC.

The chain joins TRBV20-1 to TRBJ2-5, with D tentatively TRBD1 (6 bases). The DNA end lines up better with TRBJ2-7; the J call may be wrong. Germline loops: CDR1 DFQATT, CDR2 SNEGSKA (reference sequence). CDR3 length: 11 amino acids. DNA of the CDR3: TGCAGTGCTGGGGGCCCCTACGAGCAGTACTTC. Protein: CSAGGPYEQYF.

This chain joins TRBV11-2 and TRBJ2-1; D might be TRBD2 (6 bases). This CDR3 comprises 15 residues. Germline assignment: CDR1 SGHAT and CDR2 FQNNGV. V was cut by 5 bases and J by 2 bases, with 13 bases left in between. CDR3 sequence reads: CASSPGLATYNEQFF. The CDR3 nucleotides read TGTGCCAGCAGCCCGGGACTGGCAACCTACAATGAGCAGTTCTTC.

The J gene is TRBJ2-2, the V gene TRBV5-1; D might be TRBD1 or TRBD2, each matching 5 bases. Deletions cut 3 bases from V and 1 base from J, with 10 bases between. Germline V gene lookup returns CDR1 SGHRS and CDR2 YFSETQ. This CDR3 contains 15 residues. The CDR3 region has the DNA TGCGCCAGCAGCTCTGGAGGACAGAACACCGGGGAGCTGTTTTTT. It yields the protein CASSSGGQNTGELFF.

This chain uses TRBV29-1 with TRBJ2-3; 8 positions agree with TRBD1. Germline values: CDR1 SQVTM, CDR2 ANQGSEA. The CDR3 sequence is 13 residues long. The J segment lost 3 bases and the V segment lost 6 bases, leaving 5 bases of the junction unmatched. The CDR3 protein is CSVAGQGTDTQYF. Here the CDR3 DNA reads TGCAGCGTCGCCGGACAGGGAACAGATACGCAGTATTTT.